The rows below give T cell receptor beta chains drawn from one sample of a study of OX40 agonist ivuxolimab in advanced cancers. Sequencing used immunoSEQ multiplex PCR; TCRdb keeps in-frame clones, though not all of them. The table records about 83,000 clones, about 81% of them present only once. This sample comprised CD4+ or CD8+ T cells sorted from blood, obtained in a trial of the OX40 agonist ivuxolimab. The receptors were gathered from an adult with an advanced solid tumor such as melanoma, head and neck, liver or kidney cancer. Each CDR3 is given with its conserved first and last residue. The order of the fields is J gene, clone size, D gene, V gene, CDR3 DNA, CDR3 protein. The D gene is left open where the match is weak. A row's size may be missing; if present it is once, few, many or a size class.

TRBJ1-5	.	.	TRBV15	TGTGCCACCAGCAGAGATGGCGACAGGCTTCAGCCCCAGCATTTT	CATSRDGDRLQPQHF
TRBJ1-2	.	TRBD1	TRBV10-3	TGTGCCATCAGTTCCGGGACAGGGGAATCTTTTGGCTACACCTTC	CAISSGTGESFGYTF
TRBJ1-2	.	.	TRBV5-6	TGTGCCAGCAGCTCGGGGCTGGGGGCGGTTACCTTC	CASSSGLGAVTF
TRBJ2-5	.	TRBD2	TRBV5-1	TGCGCCAGCAGCAATAGCGGGCCCAGAGCGGAGACCCAGTACTTC	CASSNSGPRAETQYF
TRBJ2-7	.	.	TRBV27	TGTGCCACTCGGACAGCTGGCGGCGAGCAGTACTTC	CATRTAGGEQYF
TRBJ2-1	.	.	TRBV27	TGTGCCGCGGGTAGAGGGACACGGAAGGGAGGGGAGCAGTTCTTC	CAAGRGTRKGGEQFF
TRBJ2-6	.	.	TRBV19	TGTGCCAGTAGTCCGCCAGGCTCTGGGGCCAACGTCCTGACTTTC	CASSPPGSGANVLTF
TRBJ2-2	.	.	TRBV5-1	TGCGCCAGCAGCTTGGTGGTGAGGAAGGCCGGGGAGCTGTTTTTT	CASSLVVRKAGELFF
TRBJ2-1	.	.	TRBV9	TGTGCCAGCAGCCAAGAGAGGGGGGGGAGACCCTACAATGAGCAGTTCTTC	CASSQERGGRPYNEQFF
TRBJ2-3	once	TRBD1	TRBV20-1	TGCAGTGCTAGCACAGGGGGTACGCAGTATTTT	CSASTGGTQYF
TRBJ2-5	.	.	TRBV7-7	TGTGCTAGCAGCCCGGGCAGGTCGGGGGAGACCCAGTACTTC	CASSPGRSGETQYF